The present entry profiles one T cell receptor beta chain with its context. Its specificity is not known. Sequencing was performed with immunoSEQ multiplex PCR; in TCRdb, only in-frame clones are kept and a portion is missing. The sample records 95,000 to 100,000 clones, more than 85% being singletons. This sample is part of a study of T cell responses to AZD1222 COVID-19 vaccine. About the study: Some second doses came at about 4 weeks and others at about 12 weeks; these were pooled. Study-level points and caveats: Following two doses of AZD1222, Spike-specific TCR breadth and depth rose. A reported finding is that nearly half of spike-specific TCRs target unmutated variant regions. The sample set comprised mostly white British donors with more females, and clonal diversity was possibly underestimated.

This CDR3 spans 16 amino acids. V trimming: 5 bases; J trimming: 4 bases; junction bases outside the gene matches: 10. Germline V gene data show CDR1 as SGHAT and CDR2 as FQNNGV. The specimen comprised peripheral blood, sampled on day 0 of AZD1222 vaccination. This sequence joins TRBV11-2 and TRBJ2-1, with 8 nucleotides matching TRBD2. This TCR came from an adult in good health. In DNA, the CDR3 is TGTGCCAGCAGCCCCCCGACTAGCGCGCGTTACAATGAGCAGTTCTTC. Translating it yields CASSPPTSARYNEQFF.